Presented here are 25 T cell receptor beta chains from one specimen sequenced in a study of blood T cell repertoires in COVID-19. The method was immunoSEQ multiplex PCR; TCRdb's version includes in-frame clones alone and lacks a portion of them. This table has roughly 120,000 clones, approximately 90% appearing once. Sequencing used peripheral blood. All receptors come from a man aged 50 or older with COVID-19, enrolled during active disease.

The rearrangement links TRBV19 to TRBJ2-5; D gene uncertain. Trimming shortened V by 3 bases and J by 2 bases, and 10 bases separated the two germline ends. From germline, CDR1 is LNHDA and CDR2 SQIVND (reference sequence). This CDR3 has 14 amino acids. In nucleotides, the CDR3 is TGTGCCAGTAGTATCAACTACCCACAAGAGACCCAGTACTTC. Translating it yields CASSINYPQETQYF. Together with reference TRBV19 and TRBJ2-5, the CDR3 gives the full variable domain: DGGITQSPKYLFRKEGQNVTLSCEQNLNHDAMYWYRQDPGQGLRLIYYSQIVNDFQKGDIAEGYSVSREKKESFPLTVTSAQKNPTAFYLCASSINYPQETQYFGPGTRLLVL.

The chain uses TRBV6-5 and TRBJ1-3; no clear D gene. Deletions cut 6 bases from V and 3 bases from J, with 9 bases between. The germline V gene has CDR1 MNHEY and CDR2 SVGAGI. There are 13 residues in the CDR3. The CDR3, as DNA: TGTGCCAGCAGCCAGGCGGGTGGAAACACCATATATTTT. Translated: CASSQAGGNTIYF.

The table lists this clone with a count of one. The chain combines TRBV5-4 with TRBJ2-2, with a weak D call TRBD2 (5 bases). V lost 4 bases and J lost 5, with 24 bases in between. This CDR3 region has 18 residues. Per germline, CDR1 SGHNT and CDR2 YYREEE (reference sequence). The CDR3 loop is CASSMEPLAGDFTGELFF. DNA of the CDR3: TGTGCCAGCAGCATGGAGCCCCTAGCAGGAGATTTTACCGGGGAGCTGTTTTTT.

This clone was counted once. V gene TRBV21-1 combines with J gene TRBJ2-6; TRBD2, as called in the table, went unchecked against the DNA. TRBV21-1 is a known pseudogene. The CDR3 loop spans 17 amino acids. Written as DNA, the CDR3 is TGTGCCAGCAGAATCACTCTAGCTACAACAAAGTCGGGCGTCCTGACTTTC. As protein: CASRITLATTKSGVLTF.

J is TRBJ1-5 and V is TRBV24-1; D possibly corresponds to TRBD1 (6 bases). Trimming cost V 0 bases and J 2 bases, with 10 bases left between them. Germline V gene data show CDR1 as KGHDR and CDR2 as SFDVKD. CDR3 size: 16 residues. The CDR3 DNA sequence: TGTGCCACCAGTGATTTGACAGGGCTGGGCAATCAGCCCCAGCATTTT. Its translation: CATSDLTGLGNQPQHF.

The rearrangement uses TRBV7-2 and TRBJ2-1, with D possibly being TRBD1 (5 bases). The germline CDR1 and CDR2 sequences are SGHTA and FQGNSA. CDR3 length equals 14 residues. V lost 1 base to trimming and J lost 6 bases, with 10 bases between them. The CDR3 nucleotides are TGTGCCAGCAGCTTAGTCGGTCAGGGCAATGAGCAGTTCTTC. Encoded protein: CASSLVGQGNEQFF.

The chain couples TRBV7-2 to TRBJ2-3; D unclear. The CDR3 loop spans 12 amino acids. The V and J ends lost 5 bases and 0 bases respectively, with 3 bases between them. In germline, CDR1 is SGHTA, CDR2 FQGNSA. For the CDR3, the DNA is TGTGCCAGCAGCCCTAGCACAGATACGCAGTATTTT. Translating it yields CASSPSTDTQYF. Using reference TRBV7-2 and TRBJ2-3 for the parts outside the CDR3, the full variable domain is GAGVSQSPSNKVTEKGKDVELRCDPISGHTALYWYRQSLGQGLEFLIYFQGNSAPDKSGLPSDRFSAERTGGSVSTLTIQRTQQEDSAVYLCASSPSTDTQYFGPGTRLTVL.

CDR3 residues: CASSYNDRAYGYTF. Written as DNA, the CDR3 is TGTGCCAGCAGTTACAACGACAGGGCGTATGGCTACACCTTC. This sequence joins TRBV6-5 and TRBJ1-2, with 7 bases lining up with TRBD1. The CDR3 loop spans 14 amino acids. The V and J ends lost 2 bases and 5 bases, in that order; junction bases with no gene match: 5. The germline gives CDR1 MNHEY, CDR2 SVGAGI.

V and J are TRBV19 and TRBJ2-3; a weak D match, TRBD2 (5 bases). Germline-derived CDR1 and CDR2 are LNHDA and SQIVND (reference sequence). CDR3 length equals 15 residues. Deletions cut 2 bases from V and 1 base from J, with 10 bases between. CDR3 in amino acids: CASSISAAGTDTQYF. The CDR3, as DNA: TGTGCCAGTAGTATATCGGCAGCGGGCACAGATACGCAGTATTTT.

The chain has TRBV6-5 and TRBJ2-7, with 10 bases identical to TRBD1. The CDR3 consists of 15 residues. The V segment lost 0 bases and the J segment 5 bases; nucleotides outside the gene matches: 4. In germline, CDR1 is MNHEY, CDR2 SVGAGI. Written as DNA, the CDR3 is TGTGCCAGCAGTTACTCGGGACAGGGGACCCACGAGCAGTACTTC. It specifies CASSYSGQGTHEQYF.

For the CDR3, the DNA is TGTGCCAGCAGTGTAGAAGGGGGTGGAAACACCATATATTTT. Translated, it gives CASSVEGGGNTIYF. The chain recombines TRBV2 with TRBJ1-3; D possibly corresponds to TRBD1 (6 bases). V lost 4 bases, J lost 3 bases, and 10 bases lay in between. The CDR3 runs to 14 residues. Germline V gene data show CDR1 as SNHLY and CDR2 as FYNNEI.

The V and J genes are TRBV7-8 and TRBJ2-2, with no clear D. CDR3 length: 14 residues. V was trimmed by 3 bases and J by 2 bases, leaving 7 bases between them. The V gene's germline CDR1 is SGHVS and CDR2 FQNEAQ. CDR3: CASSFADNTGELFF. The CDR3, as DNA: TGTGCCAGCAGCTTCGCAGATAACACCGGGGAGCTGTTTTTT.

This chain joins TRBV5-1 and TRBJ2-3; the match to TRBD2 covers 7 bases. CDR3 length: 16 amino acids. The trim removed 3 bases at V and 1 base at J, leaving 8 bases unmatched. Per the germline V gene, CDR1 is SGHRS and CDR2 is YFSETQ. CDR3 DNA: TGCGCCAGCAGCTCTTACGAGGCGGGAGGCACAGATACGCAGTATTTT. Its translation is CASSSYEAGGTDTQYF.

In nucleotides, the CDR3 is TGTGCCAGTACCCCCGGTGGGGGCTCTAATGAAAAACTGTTTTTT. This sequence encodes CASTPGGGSNEKLFF. The rearrangement joins TRBV19 to TRBJ1-4; the D gene is possibly TRBD1 (6 bases). This CDR3 spans 15 amino acids. The germline V gene has CDR1 LNHDA and CDR2 SQIVND (reference sequence). With 7 bases removed from V and 3 bases from J, the gap between germline ends came to 15 bases.

J is TRBJ1-5 and V is TRBV5-1, with TRBD1 as a possible D gene (5 bases). V was cut by 0 bases and J by 5 bases, with 12 bases left in between. CDR3 size: 15 residues. The germline gives CDR1 SGHRS, CDR2 YFSETQ. As DNA, the CDR3 is TGCGCCAGCAGCTTGGCCGGCAGGGTCGATCAGCCCCAGCATTTT. Protein product: CASSLAGRVDQPQHF.

The chain uses TRBV9 and TRBJ2-3; 11 bases are a match to TRBD2. Per germline, CDR1 SGDLS and CDR2 YYNGEE. The CDR3 sequence is 18 residues long. With 0 bases clipped from V and 0 bases from J, the junction kept 6 bases outside the gene matches. CDR3 sequence: CASSVATSSGRSTDTQYF. The CDR3 DNA is TGTGCCAGCAGCGTAGCTACGTCTAGCGGGAGGAGCACAGATACGCAGTATTTT.

The chain has TRBV4-3 and TRBJ2-3; TRBD2 is a possible D gene (6 bases). Germline V gene data show CDR1 as LGHNA and CDR2 as YSLEER. The V and J ends lost 1 base and 0 bases respectively, with 14 bases between them. The CDR3 runs 17 residues. CDR3 loop: CASSQGPLAASTDTQYF. In DNA, the CDR3 is TGCGCCAGCAGCCAAGGCCCCTTAGCGGCTAGCACAGATACGCAGTATTTT.

This clone occurred once. The chain has TRBV7-3 and TRBJ2-3, with D possibly matching TRBD2 (6 bases). Germline lookup yields CDR1 SGHTA and CDR2 FQGTGA. Trimming shortened V by 5 bases and J by 9 bases, and 21 bases separated the two germline ends. There are 15 residues in the CDR3. Here the CDR3 DNA reads TGTGCCAGCAGCCTATCCCGGGGGACTCTGGGCACGCAGTATTTT. This gives the protein CASSLSRGTLGTQYF.

The V gene is TRBV9, the J gene TRBJ2-1; 14 bases map to TRBD2. The CDR3 sequence is 16 residues long. V lost 3 bases to trimming and J lost 8 bases; unmatched junction nucleotides: 7. Germline CDR1 and CDR2: SGDLS and YYNGEE. In nucleotides, the CDR3 is TGTGCCAGCAGCGGCACCGGGACTAGCGGGAGCTATGAGCAGTTCTTC. Its translation: CASSGTGTSGSYEQFF.

The table lists this clone with a count of one. The chain employs TRBV7-2 and TRBJ2-4; D possibly corresponds to TRBD2 (6 bases). Germline CDR1 SGHTA, CDR2 FQGNSA. Trimming removed 2 bases at V and 8 bases at J, with 19 bases between. The CDR3 totals 16 residues. In DNA form, the CDR3 reads TGTGCCAGCAGCTTACGGGTTAGGGTCCCGGGGGACATTCAGTACTTC. Translation gives CASSLRVRVPGDIQYF.

The chain joins TRBV20-1 to TRBJ2-3; no firm D call. The CDR3 length is 15 residues. CDR1 is DFQATT and CDR2 is SNEGSKA in the germline V gene (reference sequence). The V end lost 3 bases, the J end lost 0 bases, and 13 bases lay between the germline ends. The CDR3 nucleotides are TGCAGTGCTAGTGATCCCGCTACTAGCACAGATACGCAGTATTTT. This codes for CSASDPATSTDTQYF.

CDR3 DNA sequence: TGTGCCAGCAGCACCGGGATCAATGAGCAGTTCTTC. This sequence encodes CASSTGINEQFF. This chain joins TRBV5-4 and TRBJ2-1; D perhaps matches TRBD2 (5 bases). CDR1 is SGHNT and CDR2 is YYREEE in the germline V gene (reference sequence). The CDR3 covers 12 residues. V lost 4 bases and J lost 6, with 8 bases in between.

V is TRBV4-3 and J is TRBJ1-5; D is uncertain. CDR1 and CDR2 (germline): LGHNA, YSLEER. The CDR3 sequence is 16 residues long. With 1 base removed from V and 0 bases from J, the gap between germline ends came to 10 bases. The CDR3 bases are TGCGCCAGCAGCCAAGGGACTCCCTCTAGCAATCAGCCCCAGCATTTT. It codes for CASSQGTPSSNQPQHF.

This clone was found a few times. The chain recombines TRBV4-1 with TRBJ2-3; 8 nucleotides line up with TRBD2. The germline gives CDR1 MGHRA, CDR2 YSYEKL. The V gene end was trimmed by 0 bases and the J gene end by 3 bases; junction bases not matched to a gene: 8. The CDR3 spans 17 residues. CDR3 sequence: CASSQESGGFKTDTQYF. The DNA of the CDR3 is TGCGCCAGCAGCCAAGAAAGCGGGGGATTTAAGACAGATACGCAGTATTTT.

The chain uses TRBV7-2 and TRBJ2-1; 9 bases fit TRBD2. The V segment lost 5 bases and the J segment 2 bases; nucleotides outside the gene matches: 1. This CDR3 contains 14 residues. Germline V gene lookup returns CDR1 SGHTA and CDR2 FQGNSA. The CDR3 DNA reads TGTGCCAGCAGCCGGACTAGCGCCTACAATGAGCAGTTCTTC. Its protein product is CASSRTSAYNEQFF.